This is a list of T cell receptor beta chains from one sample in a study of T cells in Graves' hyperthyroidism and ophthalmopathy. From the multiplex PCR reads, TCRdb called clonotypes with MiXCR, one entry per CDR3 protein. The sample lists around 290,000 distinct CDR3 sequences; 15% to 20% were seen once. Sequenced input: blood. Every receptor here comes from a woman in her sixties with Graves' ophthalmopathy. The CDR3 runs from the conserved cysteine through the conserved F or W. D genes are given only for firm matches. Clone size is given for some rows only: seen once, a few or many times, or a class if the clone is expanded.

clone size	V gene	J gene	D gene	CDR3 DNA	CDR3 protein
many	TRBV11-2	TRBJ2-3	TRBD2	TGTGCCAGTCGGACTAGCGGGAGGGATACGCAGTATTTT	CASRTSGRDTQYF
once	TRBV7-3	TRBJ2-1	TRBD2	TGTGCCAGCAGTAGTCTAGCGGTATCCTACAATGAGCAGTTCTTC	CASSSLAVSYNEQFF
few	TRBV18	TRBJ2-1	TRBD1	TGTGCCAGCTCTCCGGGACAGGGGGCGGTTGGAAAGTTCTTC	CASSPGQGAVGKFF
NA	TRBV20-1	TRBJ2-7	TRBD2	TGCAGTGCACCTAAGCGGGAGTCGTCCTACGAGCAGTACTTC	CSAPKRESSYEQYF
many	TRBV4-3	TRBJ2-5	NA	TGCGCCAGCAGCCCTGGATTGGAAGAGACCCAGTACTTC	CASSPGLEETQYF
many	TRBV20-1	TRBJ1-2	NA	TGCAGTGCTATGGCGGGCTCTGGTGGCTACACCTTC	CSAMAGSGGYTF
NA	TRBV10-3	TRBJ1-2	TRBD1	TGTGCCATCAGTGAGCAGGACAGGGGGCGAGGCTACACCTTC	CAISEQDRGRGYTF
many	TRBV5-1	TRBJ2-7	TRBD1	TGCGCCAGCAGCTGGGCCGGGACAGGGGCTTCCCTCGAGCAGTACTTC	CASSWAGTGASLEQYF
many	TRBV3-1	TRBJ2-3	NA	TGTGCCAGCAGCATCACCTTGGGTATGGTAGATACGCAGTATTTT	CASSITLGMVDTQYF
many	TRBV7-2	TRBJ2-7	NA	TGTGCCAGCAGCTCCAGGGCCGAGCAGTACTTC	CASSSRAEQYF
NA	TRBV6-1	TRBJ1-4	NA	TGTGCCAGCGGGAGGGCTGCGGGGGAAAAACTGTTTTTT	CASGRAAGEKLFF
NA	TRBV11-2	TRBJ1-2	NA	TGTGCCAGCAGCGCCCGGACGGGGGACGGCTACACCTTC	CASSARTGDGYTF
NA	TRBV19	TRBJ2-5	NA	TGTGCCAGTAGGCCACCGGGACGGCAAGAGACCCAGTACTTC	CASRPPGRQETQYF
NA	TRBV19	TRBJ2-7	NA	TGTGCCAGTAGTCTACAGGGTGAGCACAATGAGCAGTACTTC	CASSLQGEHNEQYF
NA	TRBV6-2/TRBV6-3	TRBJ1-5	TRBD1	TGTGCCAGCACCAGGACAGGGGGCCTTCAGCCCCAGCATTTT	CASTRTGGLQPQHF
NA	TRBV2	TRBJ2-1	TRBD1	TGTGCCAGCAGTGAGCGCAGGGGGGAGCAGTTCTTC	CASSERRGEQFF
many	TRBV20-1	TRBJ2-1	NA	TGCAGTGCTAGGGTGGGAAGCAATGAGCAGTTCTTC	CSARVGSNEQFF
few	TRBV3-1	TRBJ2-5	TRBD1	TGTGCCAGCAGCCAAGCGTACAGGGGGGAGACCCAGTACTTC	CASSQAYRGETQYF
many	TRBV11-2	TRBJ2-5	NA	TGTGCCAGCAGCTTGGGGATTAGCCAAGAGACCCAGTACTTC	CASSLGISQETQYF
many	TRBV7-2	TRBJ2-5	NA	TGTGCCAGCAGCCTAGCACACGGCGGGCGCCCATACTTC	CASSLAHGGRPYF
many	TRBV12-3/TRBV12-4	TRBJ1-1	TRBD1	TGTGCCAGCAGCCCGGGACAGGGGCGAAGCTACACTGAAGCTTTCTTT	CASSPGQGRSYTEAFF
few	TRBV4-2	TRBJ2-7	TRBD2	TGTGCCAGCAGCCATAGTCTTTCCGGGGGGACCTACGAGCAGTACTTC	CASSHSLSGGTYEQYF
NA	TRBV5-4	TRBJ2-1	TRBD2	TGTGCCAGCAGCTCCCGACAGCGACTAGCGGGACCTAACAATGAGCAGTTCTTC	CASSSRQRLAGPNNEQFF
many	TRBV20-1	TRBJ1-5	TRBD1	TGCAGTGCTAGCCGGGACAGAGCCAATCAGCCCCAGCATTTT	CSASRDRANQPQHF
many	TRBV7-2	TRBJ2-5	TRBD2	TGTGCCAGCAGGGGGACTAGCGGGGGAGAGACCCAGTACTTC	CASRGTSGGETQYF
many	TRBV18	TRBJ2-2	NA	TGTGCCAGCTCACCGAAGTTGGCGGGAAGAGTCGGGGAGCTGTTTTTT	CASSPKLAGRVGELFF
few	TRBV5-5	TRBJ2-5	NA	TGTGCCAGCAGCTTGGATCGGGCCCAGTACTTC	CASSLDRAQYF
many	TRBV2	TRBJ2-1	NA	TGTGCCAGCAGTGAAGCGCCGGGGAATGAGCAGTTCTTC	CASSEAPGNEQFF
few	TRBV7-3	TRBJ2-1	NA	TGTGCCAGCAGCCCTCGCGGGTTCTCCTACAATGAGCAGTTCTTC	CASSPRGFSYNEQFF
many	TRBV28	TRBJ1-2	TRBD1	TGTGCCAGCAGTGACAGACAGGGGGTATATGGCTACACCTTC	CASSDRQGVYGYTF
many	TRBV7-2	TRBJ2-1	NA	TGTGCCAGCAGCTTTGCGGGAACCTACAATGAGCAGTTCTTC	CASSFAGTYNEQFF
NA	TRBV29-1	TRBJ2-5	NA	TGCAGCGTGCAAAAAGACAGATACCAAGAGACCCAGTACTTC	CSVQKDRYQETQYF
many	TRBV6-1	TRBJ2-2	NA	TGTGCCAGCAGACCGGGACAGAACACCGGGGAGCTGTTTTTT	CASRPGQNTGELFF
many	TRBV28	TRBJ2-5	TRBD2	TGTGCCAGCAGTTTCGGCGGGGGGCGGGAGACCCAGTACTTC	CASSFGGGRETQYF
many	TRBV7-2	TRBJ1-4	NA	TGTGCCAGCAGCCACCGGTTCGGGGGCAATGAAAAACTGTTTTTT	CASSHRFGGNEKLFF
few	TRBV15	TRBJ2-1	NA	TGTGCCACCAGAGTGTTGGGTGCTGAGCAGTTCTTC	CATRVLGAEQFF
few	TRBV12-3/TRBV12-4	TRBJ2-1	NA	TGTGCCAGCAGAGGACAGACAGTGAGCTCCTACAATGAGCAGTTCTTC	CASRGQTVSSYNEQFF
NA	TRBV29-1	TRBJ2-2	TRBD2	TGCAGCGTTGGAGGGACTAGCGGGGCCCCCACCGGGGAGCTGTTTTTT	CSVGGTSGAPTGELFF